The T cell receptor (beta chain) under discussion was sequenced for a study of T-cell reconstitution after alpha-beta-depleted transplantation in children. CDR1 GTSNPN and CDR2 SVGIG come from the germline V gene (reference sequence). V was clipped by 0 bases and J by 4 bases, with 12 bases between them. The CDR3 has 14 residues. Unique molecular identifiers were incorporated when the TCRbeta library was constructed. TCRdb ran MiXCR on the PCR reads and lists one entry per CDR3 protein. The data contain some 490,000 distinct CDR3 sequences, roughly an eighth of them singletons. This clonotype has just a few counts.

This chain connects TRBV30 to TRBJ2-5, with D tentatively TRBD1 (6 bases). The clonotype originates from a human donor who donated a stem cell graft to a child with combined immunodeficiency. The material sequenced was PBMCs from the stem cell graft donor, taken from the stem cell graft. The CDR3 spells CAWSVRARGETQYF. Here the CDR3 DNA reads TGTGCCTGGAGTGTAAGAGCCAGGGGAGAGACCCAGTACTTC.